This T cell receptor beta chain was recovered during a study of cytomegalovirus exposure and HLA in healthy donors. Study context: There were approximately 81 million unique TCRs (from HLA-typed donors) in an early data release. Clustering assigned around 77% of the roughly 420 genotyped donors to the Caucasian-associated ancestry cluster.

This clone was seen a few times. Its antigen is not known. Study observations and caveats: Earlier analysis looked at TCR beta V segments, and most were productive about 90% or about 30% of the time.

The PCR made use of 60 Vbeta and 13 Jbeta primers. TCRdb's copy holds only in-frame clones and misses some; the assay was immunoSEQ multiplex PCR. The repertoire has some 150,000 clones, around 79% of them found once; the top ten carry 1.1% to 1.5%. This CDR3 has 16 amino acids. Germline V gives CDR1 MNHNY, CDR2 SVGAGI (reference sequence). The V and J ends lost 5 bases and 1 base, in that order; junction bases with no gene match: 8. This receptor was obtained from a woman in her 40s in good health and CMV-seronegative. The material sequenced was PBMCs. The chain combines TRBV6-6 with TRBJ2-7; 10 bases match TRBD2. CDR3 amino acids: CASSPLKRGGSYEQYF. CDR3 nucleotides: TGTGCCAGCAGTCCCCTAAAGCGGGGGGGTTCCTACGAGCAGTACTTC.